This TCR beta chain was identified in a study of cytomegalovirus exposure and HLA in healthy donors. Study-level information: Genotyping of some 390 donors showed that 65% to 90% belonged to the Caucasian-associated ancestry cluster. Study conclusions and caveats: Presence/absence analyses supposed approximately even sequencing depth among donors.

The CDR3 loop spans 13 amino acids. CDR1 KGHSH and CDR2 LQKENI come from the germline V gene. V lost 3 bases, J lost 3 bases, and 1 base stayed unmatched. Both 60 Vbeta primers and 13 Jbeta primers went into the PCR. The method was immunoSEQ multiplex PCR; TCRdb's version includes in-frame clones alone and lacks a portion of them. The profile covers around 150,000 clones, with 75% to 80% appearing a single time and around 15% taken by the ten largest. This clone was detected a few times. Its specificity is unknown. Other DNA sequences in the same sample also yield this CDR3. The chain recombines TRBV18 with TRBJ1-2, with 7 bases lining up with TRBD1. This TCR was sampled from a man in his fifties in good health and CMV-seropositive. The material sequenced was PBMCs. CDR3 bases: TGTGCCAGCTCACCCGACAGGGACTATGGCTACACCTTC. Its translation: CASSPDRDYGYTF.